This T cell receptor beta chain emerged from a study of CD8+CD57+ T cells in acquired aplastic anemia. This clonotype was seen many times. Its antigen is unidentified. The study profiled TCR beta VDJ and CDR3 using genomic DNA as template. MiXCR, run by TCRdb on the reads, gives a single entry per CDR3 protein. The sample holds tens of thousands of distinct CDR3 sequences, approximately 45% seen once. CDR1 LGHNA and CDR2 YNFKEQ come from the germline V gene. V gave up 3 bases and J gave up 4 bases; unmatched junction bases: 6. The CDR3 contains 15 residues. Points from the study as a whole: Between the patient and control groups, CD8+ Simpson's diversity did not differ significantly. Common to patients and controls were twenty-nine CD8+ CDR3 sequences.

Sequenced material: sorted CD4+, CD8+, or CD8+CD57+ T cells (not recorded which) from PBMCs. This sequence originates from a human donor in good health, serving as a control. This rearrangement joins TRBV4-2 to TRBJ1-2; 9 nucleotides match TRBD1. The CDR3 DNA reads TGTGCCAGCAGCCAGAGCACAGGGGGCGGCTATGGCTACACCTTC. The encoded protein is CASSQSTGGGYGYTF.